The source of this TCR beta chain is a study of blood T cells in healthy people across ages (dated by TCRdb to between 2014 and 2017). In the study overall: In model experiments, roughly one uniquely barcoded TCR beta cDNA molecule per two T cells was captured by template switching. Using the same blood draw, the study looked at two additional independent replicas of 1 million unique cDNA reads for two donors, one aged 18 to 30 and the other aged 80 or older. The study measured age-related changes in TCR beta repertoire diversity using deep sequencing normalized with unique cDNA molecular identifiers. To avoid experimental bias, donors of different ages were distributed randomly across sequencing lanes. Donors were grouped into four age groups: young (average 16 years), middle-aged (39), aged (approximately 58) and long-lived (over 80). Findings and caveats that apply to the study as a whole: As age increased, observed TCR beta diversity per million T cells dropped in a roughly linear way, and a significant reduction was already evident by age 40. Because donor CMV infection status was unknown, age-related changes in expanded clonotypes were potentially confounded. Estimates of total diversity based on one million sequenced T cells were considered lower bounds and underestimates. Compared with the aged group, the long-lived group had more naive CD4+ T cells, fewer expanded clones and increased TCR diversity, a pattern suggesting age selection. Observed TCR beta diversity correlated strongly with the percentage of naive T cells measured by flow cytometry. Bulk unsorted PBMC profiling prevented conclusive comparison of naive and antigen-experienced compartments.

The sample holds a few counts of this clonotype. This receptor's antigen is unknown. There are no base qualities to consult, and no much larger clone falls within one base. The library was built by means of 5' RACE. TCRdb shows the sequencer as Illumina HiSeq 2500. The second PCR ran for about 6 to 12 cycles and used a J-beta primer mix along with a sample-barcoded 5' primer. Each TCR beta cDNA molecule received a unique molecular identifier from a template-switch 5' adaptor carrying 12 random nucleotides. Each sample yielded at least 2.5 million CDR3-containing paired-end reads. All of the RNA was converted into first-strand cDNA using the Mint cDNA synthesis kit, with a TRBC-specific oligonucleotide serving as the primer. Following uracil-DNA glycosylase treatment, all cDNA underwent a first 18-cycle PCR with the universal primers M1SS and BC2_uni_R. Concerning the study's data processing: Each sample was normalized by randomly selecting 1 million high-quality reads, each carrying a distinct molecular identifier. Instead of being binned into consensus sequences, reads that shared molecular identifiers were thrown out. CDR3 identification, clonotype clustering and error correction used MiTCR with a Q25 quality threshold and the strictest error-elimination algorithm. Lower-bound total TCR beta diversity was estimated with a nonparametric unseen species model using Euler transformation. TCRdb took the public reads, trimmed them with fastp at Q25, ran MiXCR for clone calling and kept in-frame beta chains. Rows are combined by CDR3 protein, so each entry shows the most common genes and DNA. The V and J calls were determined by TCRdb, not by the authors. This sample holds about 1.5 million distinct CDR3 sequences; 35% to 45% were observed only once. Under 5% of the sample belongs to the ten largest clones.

The donors were 40 or so Caucasian individuals from Russia, aged roughly 6 to 100 years, who were systemically healthy. About 9.1 milliliters of peripheral blood were collected from each donor into EDTA-treated Vacutainer tubes. Ficoll-Paque density-gradient centrifugation was used to isolate PBMCs, with at least 7 million per sample. Total RNA, at least 6 micrograms per sample, was extracted from PBMCs with Trizol reagent. For every donor, flow cytometry on a PBMC aliquot measured the percentage of naive CD45RAhigh/CD27high T cells. V and J lose 5 bases and 1 base, and a span of 14 bases separates them. The CDR3 sequence holds 15 residues, the cysteine and phenylalanine included. The retained sequence is limited to the CDR3, 45 bases, with the frame set at the first base.

This receptor was identified in a woman under 30 in good health. Material: blood. The chain uses TRBV12-3 or TRBV12-4 and TRBJ1-2; the D gene is perhaps TRBD1, on 5 matching bases. The CDR3 protein sequence reads: CASSPGGTGNYGYTF. The DNA sequence follows: TGTGCCAGCAGTCCTGGCGGGACTGGTAACTATGGCTACACCTTC.